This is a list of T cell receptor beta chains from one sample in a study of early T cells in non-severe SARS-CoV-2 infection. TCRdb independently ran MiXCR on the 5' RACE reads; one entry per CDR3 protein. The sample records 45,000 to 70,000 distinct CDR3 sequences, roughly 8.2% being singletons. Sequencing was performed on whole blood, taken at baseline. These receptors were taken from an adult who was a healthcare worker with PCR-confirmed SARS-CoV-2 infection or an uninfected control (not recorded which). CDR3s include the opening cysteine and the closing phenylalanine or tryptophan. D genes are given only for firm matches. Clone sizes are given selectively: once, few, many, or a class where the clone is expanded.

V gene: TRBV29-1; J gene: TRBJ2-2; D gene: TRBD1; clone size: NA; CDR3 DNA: TGCAGCGCCGTCACAGGGGGTCGCAGGGAGCTGTTTTTT; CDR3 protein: CSAVTGGRRELFF
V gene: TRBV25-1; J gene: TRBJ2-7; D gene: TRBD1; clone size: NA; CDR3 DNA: TGTGCCAGCACTGGACGCCGACAGGGGGGCAACGAGCAGTACTTC; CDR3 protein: CASTGRRQGGNEQYF
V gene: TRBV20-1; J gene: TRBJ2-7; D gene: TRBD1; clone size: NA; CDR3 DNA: TGCAGTGCTAGAGCACGGACAGGGCTTCCCACCTACGAGCAGTACTTC; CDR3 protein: CSARARTGLPTYEQYF
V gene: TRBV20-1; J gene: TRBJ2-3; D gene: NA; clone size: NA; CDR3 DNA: TGCAGTCCCCTGAGGGGTACGCAGTATTTT; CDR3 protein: CSPLRGTQYF
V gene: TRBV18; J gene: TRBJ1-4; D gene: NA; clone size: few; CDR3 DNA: TGTGCCAGCTCCACCCGAGGGAGCAATGAAAAACTGTTTTTT; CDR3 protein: CASSTRGSNEKLFF
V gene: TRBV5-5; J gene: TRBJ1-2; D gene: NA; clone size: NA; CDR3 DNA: TGTGCCAGCAGCTTGAGAAGAACAGCTAACTATGGCTACACCTTC; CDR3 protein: CASSLRRTANYGYTF
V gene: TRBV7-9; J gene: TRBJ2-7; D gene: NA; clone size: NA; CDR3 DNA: TGTGCCAGCAGCGATCCTTTCTCCGGGCATCCCTACGAGCAGTACTTC; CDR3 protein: CASSDPFSGHPYEQYF
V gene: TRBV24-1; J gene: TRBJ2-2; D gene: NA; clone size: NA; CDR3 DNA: TGTGCCACCCAGGGTACGGACGGAAAAGACACCGGGGAGCTGTTTTTT; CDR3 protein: CATQGTDGKDTGELFF
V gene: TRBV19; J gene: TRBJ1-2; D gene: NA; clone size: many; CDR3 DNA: TGTGCCAGTAGTATAGAGGGACGGCGGGATCCATCGGACTATGGCTACACCTTC; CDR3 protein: CASSIEGRRDPSDYGYTF
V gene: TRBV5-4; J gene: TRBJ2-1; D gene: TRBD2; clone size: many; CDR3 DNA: TGTGCCAGCAGCGCGACTAGCGGGAGGACTAATGAGCAGTTCTTC; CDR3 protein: CASSATSGRTNEQFF
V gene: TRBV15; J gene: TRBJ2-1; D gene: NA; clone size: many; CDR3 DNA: TGTGCCACCAGCAGAGTTAGGTGGGAATTGGGGAATGAGCAGTTCTTC; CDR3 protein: CATSRVRWELGNEQFF
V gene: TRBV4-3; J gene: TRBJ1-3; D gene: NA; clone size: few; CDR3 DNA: TGCGCCAGCAGCCAAGTGGTGGCGGGAATCGAATTAAACACCATATATTTT; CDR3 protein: CASSQVVAGIELNTIYF
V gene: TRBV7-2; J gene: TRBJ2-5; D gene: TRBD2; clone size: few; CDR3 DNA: TGTGCCAGCGGCAGGGCGGGAGGGCCGGAGACCCAGTACTTC; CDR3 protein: CASGRAGGPETQYF
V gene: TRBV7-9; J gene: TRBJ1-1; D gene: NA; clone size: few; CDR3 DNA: TGTGCCAGCAGACCCCGAATGGGGGCGGACACTGAAGCTTTCTTT; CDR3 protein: CASRPRMGADTEAFF
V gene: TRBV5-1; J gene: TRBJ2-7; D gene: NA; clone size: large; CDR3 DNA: TGCGCCAGCAGCCCAGGGGAAGGATATAGATACGAGCAGTACTTC; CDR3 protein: CASSPGEGYRYEQYF
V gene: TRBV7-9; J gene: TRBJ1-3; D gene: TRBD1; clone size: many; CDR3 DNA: TGTGCCAGCAGCCCGATCAGGGCAGGGGGCACTGGAAACACCATATATTTT; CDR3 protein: CASSPIRAGGTGNTIYF
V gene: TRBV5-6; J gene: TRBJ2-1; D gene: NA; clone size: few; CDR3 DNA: TGTGCCAGCAGCAGGCGAGGAGGAGGAATTGGAGAGCAGTTCTTC; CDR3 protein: CASSRRGGGIGEQFF
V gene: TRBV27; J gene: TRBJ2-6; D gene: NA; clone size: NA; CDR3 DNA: TGTGCCAGCATGCTGGGCTCTGGGGCCAACGTCCTGACTTTC; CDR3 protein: CASMLGSGANVLTF
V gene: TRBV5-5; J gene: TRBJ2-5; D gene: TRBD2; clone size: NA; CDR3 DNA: TGTGCCAGCAGCTTGGGGCCGGGGGGACGTGTGACCCAGTACTTC; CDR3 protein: CASSLGPGGRVTQYF
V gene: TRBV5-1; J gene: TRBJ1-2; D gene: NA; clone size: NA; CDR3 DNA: TGCGCCAGCAGCTTGGCGAAACAGGAATACACCTTC; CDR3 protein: CASSLAKQEYTF
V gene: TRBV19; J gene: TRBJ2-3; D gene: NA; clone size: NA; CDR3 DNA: TGTGCCAGTAGTCCATCCGGGCCGCCCACAGATACGCAGTATTTT; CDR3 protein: CASSPSGPPTDTQYF
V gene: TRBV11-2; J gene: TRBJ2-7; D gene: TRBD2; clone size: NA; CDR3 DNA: TGTGCCAGCAGCTTGCGCACTAGCGGGGCCTTGGACGGCGAGCAGTACTTC; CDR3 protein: CASSLRTSGALDGEQYF
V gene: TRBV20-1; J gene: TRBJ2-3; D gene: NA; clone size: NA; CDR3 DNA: TGCAGTGCTTCTCCCTTTACCCCCTTTAGCACAGATACGCAGTATTTT; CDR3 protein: CSASPFTPFSTDTQYF
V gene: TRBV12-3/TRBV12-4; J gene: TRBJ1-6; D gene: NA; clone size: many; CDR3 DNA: TGTGCCAGCAGCGCTAATAATTCACCCCTCCACTTT; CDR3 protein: CASSANNSPLHF
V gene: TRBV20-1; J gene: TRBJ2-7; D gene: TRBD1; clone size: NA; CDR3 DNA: TGCAGTGCTAGAGATCTTAGGACAGGGGGCTTCGAGCAGTACTTC; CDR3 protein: CSARDLRTGGFEQYF
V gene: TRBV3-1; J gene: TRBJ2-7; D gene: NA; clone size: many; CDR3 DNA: TGTGCCAGCAGCCATGCTGGGGGACGCGAAACCTACGAGCAGTACTTC; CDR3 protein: CASSHAGGRETYEQYF
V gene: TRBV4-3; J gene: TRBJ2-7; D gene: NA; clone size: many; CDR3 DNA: TGCGCCAGCAGCCAAGATAGGGCAGGGAAGGTCTACGAGCAGTACTTC; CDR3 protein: CASSQDRAGKVYEQYF
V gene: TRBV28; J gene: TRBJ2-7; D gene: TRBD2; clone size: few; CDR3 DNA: TGTGCCAGCAGTCCGCTAGAAGGGCGGGAGGAGTACTTC; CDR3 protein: CASSPLEGREEYF
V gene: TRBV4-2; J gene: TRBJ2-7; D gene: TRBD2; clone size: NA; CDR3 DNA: TGTGCCAGCAGCCAAAGCGGGAGCTACGAGCAGTACTTC; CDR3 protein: CASSQSGSYEQYF
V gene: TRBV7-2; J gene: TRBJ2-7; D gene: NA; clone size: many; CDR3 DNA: TGTGCCAGCAGCTCCGACATGGACGAGCAGTACTTC; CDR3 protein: CASSSDMDEQYF
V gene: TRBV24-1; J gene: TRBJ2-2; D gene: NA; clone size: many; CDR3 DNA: TGTGCCACCCGCCCGGGCCACAACACCGGGGAGCTGTTTTTT; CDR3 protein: CATRPGHNTGELFF
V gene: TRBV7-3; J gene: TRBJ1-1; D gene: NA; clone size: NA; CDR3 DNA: TGTGCCAGCAGCTTAGGAGGGTCTAACACTGAAGCTTTCTTT; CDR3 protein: CASSLGGSNTEAFF
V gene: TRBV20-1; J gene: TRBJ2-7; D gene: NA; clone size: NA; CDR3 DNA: TGCAGTGCCGGCGGGACAGCCTCCTACGAGCAGTACTTC; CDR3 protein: CSAGGTASYEQYF
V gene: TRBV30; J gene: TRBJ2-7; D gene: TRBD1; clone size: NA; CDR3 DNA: TGTGCCTGGAGCCTTATGACAGGGGGAAACGAGCAGTACTTC; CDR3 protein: CAWSLMTGGNEQYF
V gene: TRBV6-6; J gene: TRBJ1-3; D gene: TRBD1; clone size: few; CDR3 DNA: TGTGCCAGCAGTTACCCCAGGGGGCAGCCTGGAAACACCATATATTTT; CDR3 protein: CASSYPRGQPGNTIYF
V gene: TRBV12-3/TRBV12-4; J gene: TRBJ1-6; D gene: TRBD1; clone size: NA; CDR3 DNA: TGTGCCAGCAGCCATCGCCCTGCTTTCGGGACAGGGGACCGGCAGAATTCACCCCTCCACTTT; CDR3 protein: CASSHRPAFGTGDRQNSPLHF
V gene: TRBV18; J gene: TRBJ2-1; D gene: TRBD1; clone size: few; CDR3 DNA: TGTGCCAGCTCACGCGGACAGGGTAGAGGAAATGAGCAGTTCTTC; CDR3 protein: CASSRGQGRGNEQFF
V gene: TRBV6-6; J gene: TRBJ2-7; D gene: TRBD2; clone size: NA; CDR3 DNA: TGTGCCAGCACCCTACCGACGGCGGGAGAGGAGCAGTACTTC; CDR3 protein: CASTLPTAGEEQYF
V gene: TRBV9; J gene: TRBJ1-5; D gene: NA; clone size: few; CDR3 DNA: TGTGCCAGCAGCGAGGGTCTAAATCAGCCCCAGCATTTT; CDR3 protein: CASSEGLNQPQHF
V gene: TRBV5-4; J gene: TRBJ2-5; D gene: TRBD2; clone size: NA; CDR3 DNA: TGTGCCAGCAGCCGACTGACTAGCGGTAAAGAGACCCAGTACTTC; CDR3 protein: CASSRLTSGKETQYF
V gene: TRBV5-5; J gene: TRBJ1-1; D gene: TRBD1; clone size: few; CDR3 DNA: TGTGCCAGCCGGGGACAGCTGAACACTGAAGCTTTCTTT; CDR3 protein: CASRGQLNTEAFF
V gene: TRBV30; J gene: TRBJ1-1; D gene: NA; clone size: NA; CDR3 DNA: TGTGCCTGGAGTCCCGGGACAAAGAACACTGAAGCTTTCTTT; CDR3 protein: CAWSPGTKNTEAFF